The clone carrying this T cell receptor beta chain was observed at least ten times. Antigen: not known. TCRdb redid the calling of the 5' RACE reads with MiXCR, one entry per CDR3 protein. The sample holds some 350,000 distinct CDR3 sequences, 8.5% to 10% seen once. Trimming took off 0 bases at V and 7 bases at J, with 6 bases between the two ends. The CDR3 consists of 12 residues. Germline-derived CDR1 and CDR2 are MNHNY and SVGAGI (reference sequence). The data were obtained in a study of T cells after yellow fever vaccination. Across the study: Fractions of limited cellularity were prepared by means of SMART-Seq v4 Ultra Low Input.

Findings and caveats of the study: Researchers report a weaker secondary response that nonetheless peaked faster, day 5 versus 15. Reappearing after the booster were most of the clones from primary vaccination (around 96% CD4, 85% to 90% CD8).

The source of this sequence is a man younger than 35 who received the YFV17D yellow fever vaccine. Sequencing used PBMCs, obtained on the day of the first yellow fever vaccination. The rearrangement joins TRBV6-6 to TRBJ1-1, with D unclear. CDR3 DNA sequence: TGTGCCAGCAGTTACTCGCAGTTTGAAGCTTTCTTT. Amino acids: CASSYSQFEAFF.